Listed below are T cell receptor beta chains from one sample, sequenced in a study of T cell changes during pregnancy in multiple sclerosis. Sequencing was performed with immunoSEQ multiplex PCR; in TCRdb, only in-frame clones are kept and a portion is missing. Of about 40,000 clones in the sample, around 90% were seen once. The sequences come from CD4+ T cells from peripheral blood mononuclear cells, collected in the third trimester of pregnancy. These receptors originate from a female donor with multiple sclerosis, enrolled in a pregnancy study. Each CDR3 is given with its conserved first and last residue. A D gene is named only where the DNA matches it firmly. Only part of the rows carry a size: once, few, many, or a class if the clone is expanded.

d_call j_call v_call clone_size cdr3_aa cdr3_nt
- TRBJ2-3 TRBV19 - CASSDRDTQYF TGTGCCAGTAGCGACAGGGATACGCAGTATTTT
TRBD1 TRBJ1-5 TRBV19 - CASSEDRVDQPQHF TGTGCCAGTAGCGAGGACAGGGTCGATCAGCCCCAGCATTTT
- TRBJ1-2 TRBV5-6 - CASCLGRGANYGYTF TGTGCCAGCTGCCTAGGGAGGGGAGCTAACTATGGCTACACCTTC
- TRBJ2-2 TRBV7-2 - CASSVGGPTGELFF TGTGCCAGCAGTGTAGGAGGCCCCACCGGGGAGCTGTTTTTT
- TRBJ2-3 TRBV4-2 - CASSQESQGTDTQYF TGTGCCAGCAGCCAAGAATCCCAGGGGACAGATACGCAGTATTTT
- TRBJ2-2 TRBV6-1 - CASSDRLKAAGELFF TGTGCCAGCAGTGATCGTCTCAAGGCGGCCGGGGAGCTGTTTTTT
- TRBJ1-5 TRBV7-8 - CASSLGDRRSWPQHF TGTGCCAGCAGCTTAGGCGACAGGAGATCCTGGCCCCAGCATTTT
- TRBJ2-5 TRBV30 - CAWSVLIRETQYF TGTGCCTGGAGTGTACTCATCCGAGAGACCCAGTACTTC
TRBD2 TRBJ2-7 TRBV18 - CASSPRTSGAYEQYF TGTGCCAGCTCACCACGAACTAGCGGGGCCTACGAGCAGTACTTC
- TRBJ2-5 TRBV7-3 - CASSRGEGETQYF TGTGCCAGCAGCCGAGGCGAGGGAGAGACCCAGTACTTC
TRBD2 TRBJ2-3 TRBV9 - CASSVAGRTTDTQYF TGTGCCAGCAGCGTAGCCGGGAGGACCACAGATACGCAGTATTTT
- TRBJ2-3 TRBV19 few CASSIAPTGSTDTQYF TGTGCCAGTAGTATCGCCCCGACAGGAAGCACAGATACGCAGTATTTT
TRBD2 TRBJ2-7 TRBV15 - CATSIRTSGSTRYEQYF TGTGCCACCAGCATTAGGACTAGCGGGAGTACCCGCTACGAGCAGTACTTC
- TRBJ2-6 TRBV21-1 - CASSKNCRDRAWTWGANVLTF TGTGCCAGCAGCAAAAATTGCCGGGACAGGGCCTGGACCTGGGGGGCCAACGTCCTGACTTTC
- TRBJ1-4 TRBV2 - CASIQGPTNEKLFF TGTGCCAGCATACAGGGTCCTACTAATGAAAAACTGTTTTTT
TRBD1 TRBJ1-1 TRBV5-1 - CASSLVDRGATEAFF TGCGCCAGCAGCTTGGTCGACAGGGGGGCCACTGAAGCTTTCTTT
- TRBJ1-1 TRBV9 few CASSGHRILNTEAFF TGTGCCAGCAGCGGGCACAGGATCCTGAACACTGAAGCTTTCTTT
TRBD2 TRBJ2-1 TRBV11-1 - CASSFAPGGSYNEQFF TGTGCCAGCAGCTTCGCACCGGGAGGCTCCTACAATGAGCAGTTCTTC
TRBD2 TRBJ2-3 TRBV7-6 - CASSLRGGLAGEGDTQYF TGTGCCAGCAGCTTAAGGGGTGGATTAGCGGGAGAGGGAGATACGCAGTATTTT
- TRBJ2-1 TRBV7-9 - CASSLAGANEQFF TGTGCCAGCAGCTTAGCCGGTGCCAATGAGCAGTTCTTC
TRBD1 TRBJ1-2 TRBV5-4 - CASRRTGNYGYTF TGTGCCAGCAGGCGGACAGGAAACTATGGCTACACCTTC
- TRBJ2-2 TRBV6-5 - CASSYGSVAGELFF TGTGCCAGCAGTTACGGCTCAGTCGCCGGGGAGCTGTTTTTT
TRBD1 TRBJ2-1 TRBV6-1 - CASRSTGGSYNEQFF TGTGCCAGCAGGTCAACAGGGGGCTCCTACAATGAGCAGTTCTTC
- TRBJ2-3 TRBV2 - CASSDMASTDTQYF TGTGCCAGCAGTGATATGGCTAGCACAGATACGCAGTATTTT
- TRBJ2-4 TRBV5-1 - CASSLEGAGRSGNIQYF TGCGCCAGCAGCTTGGAGGGGGCGGGGAGGTCGGGCAACATTCAGTACTTC
- TRBJ2-5 TRBV7-9 - CASSYPLQGRARETQYF TGTGCCAGCAGCTACCCACTTCAGGGCAGGGCCAGGGAGACCCAGTACTTC
TRBD2 TRBJ2-1 TRBV4-1 few CASSQDPPSGSRYEQFF TGCGCCAGCAGCCAAGATCCGCCTAGCGGGAGTAGGTATGAGCAGTTCTTC
- TRBJ1-1 TRBV25-1 - CASSEWQNSEAFF TGTGCCAGCAGTGAATGGCAGAATTCTGAAGCTTTCTTT
TRBD1 TRBJ1-1 TRBV7-9 - CASSSGTATYEAFF TGTGCCAGCAGCTCTGGGACAGCCACTTATGAAGCTTTCTTT
- TRBJ1-4 TRBV30 - CAWSNAEKLFF TGTGCCTGGAGTAATGCGGAAAAACTGTTTTTT
TRBD1 TRBJ1-5 TRBV30 once CAWRYGQGAGQPQHF TGTGCCTGGAGATACGGACAGGGGGCAGGACAGCCCCAGCATTTT
- TRBJ1-2 TRBV5-1 - CASRTDVSYGYTF TGCGCCAGCAGGACAGATGTTTCCTATGGCTACACCTTC
- TRBJ2-1 TRBV6-1 - CASTILDEQFF TGTGCCAGCACCATACTAGACGAGCAGTTCTTC
- TRBJ1-6 TRBV5-1 - CASSPDGHYNSPLHF TGCGCCAGCAGCCCAGACGGACATTATAATTCACCCCTCCACTTT
- TRBJ1-2 TRBV7-9 - CASSLAGAGYTF TGTGCCAGCAGCTTAGCAGGGGCTGGCTACACCTTC
TRBD2 TRBJ2-1 TRBV9 - CASSVGEGQWVDNEQFF TGTGCCAGCAGCGTAGGGGAGGGCCAATGGGTAGACAATGAGCAGTTCTTC
- TRBJ2-1 TRBV29-1 - CSVAQGGSSYNEQFF TGCAGCGTCGCACAGGGGGGGAGCTCCTACAATGAGCAGTTCTTC
TRBD1 TRBJ2-7 TRBV29-1 - CSVSPGQASLEQYF TGCAGCGTTTCTCCGGGACAGGCATCGCTTGAGCAGTACTTC
TRBD1 TRBJ1-1 TRBV10-2 - CASSDRGSTEAFF TGCGCCAGCAGTGACAGGGGGAGCACTGAAGCTTTCTTT
- TRBJ2-5 TRBV28 - CASSAIYRETQYF TGTGCCAGCAGTGCGATTTATAGAGAGACCCAGTACTTC
- TRBJ2-7 TRBV4-3 - CASSRSQGGSYEQYF TGCGCCAGCAGCCGATCGCAGGGGGGTTCCTACGAGCAGTACTTC
- TRBJ1-1 TRBV6-5 - CASSYAGPGTEAFF TGTGCCAGCAGTTACGCGGGGCCGGGCACTGAAGCTTTCTTT
- TRBJ2-3 TRBV5-1 - CASGGLVVDTQYF TGCGCCAGCGGGGGACTGGTGGTGGATACGCAGTATTTT